These 27 T cell receptor beta chains originate from one sample sequenced in a study of naive and memory T cell subsets. These receptors lack a known antigen. Whole-study results and caveats: A few larger clonotypes appeared in naive repertoires, especially CD8, possibly memory cells re-expressing CD45RA.

Both TRBC1 and TRBC2 were covered by a beta constant-region primer of two equimolar oligonucleotides. Ligated cDNA was amplified by four rounds of PCR with nested alpha and beta constant-region primers and SP2. TCRdb reanalysed the UMI-ligation and nested PCR reads using MiXCR and keeps one entry per CDR3 protein. The sample holds roughly 100,000 distinct CDR3 sequences, around 11% seen once. Material: naive CD4+ T cells from blood. All receptors come from a human donor in good health.

This clonotype was observed a few times. The chain joins TRBV18 to TRBJ2-3, with 10 bases that match TRBD2. The CDR3 has 15 amino acids. Germline trimming cut 2 bases from V and 4 bases from J; bases unmatched to any gene: 3. Per the germline V gene, CDR1 is KGHSH and CDR2 is LQKENI. The CDR3 region is CASSPIAGGADTQYF. CDR3 nucleotides: TGTGCCAGCTCACCAATAGCGGGAGGCGCAGATACGCAGTATTTT.

The table lists this clonotype with many counts. The rearrangement uses TRBV6-5 and TRBJ2-7; D gene unclear. V was pared by 2 bases and J by 2 bases, with 7 bases between. The germline V gene encodes CDR1 MNHEY and CDR2 SVGAGI. The CDR3 extends over 13 amino acids. DNA of the CDR3: TGTGCCAGCAGTTACGGGCAGACCTACGAGCAGTACTTC. This gives the protein CASSYGQTYEQYF.

The chain uses TRBV2 and TRBJ2-1; TRBD2 agrees at 10 bases. Germline V lookup: CDR1 SNHLY, CDR2 FYNNEI. Trimming removed 6 bases from V and 8 bases from J; junction bases left unmatched: 13. The CDR3 extends over 16 amino acids. The CDR3 DNA is TGTGCCAGCAGGAACCTGGGTGGTAGCGGGAGGTATGAGCAGTTCTTC. This gives the protein CASRNLGGSGRYEQFF. The entire variable domain, with the rest obtained from reference TRBV2 and TRBJ2-1, is as follows: EPEVTQTPSHQVTQMGQEVILRCVPISNHLYFYWYRQILGQKVEFLVSFYNNEISEKSEIFDDQFSVERPDGSNFTLKIRSTKLEDSAMYFCASRNLGGSGRYEQFFGPGTRLTVL.

This clonotype was observed many times. The chain employs TRBV5-1 and TRBJ2-7, with TRBD1 matching 9 bases. The germline CDR1 and CDR2 sequences are SGHRS and YFSETQ. The ends lost 4 bases at V and 5 bases at J; junction bases unmatched: 16. The CDR3 totals 17 residues. The CDR3 is CASSQGPGQGNVHEQYF. For the CDR3, the DNA is TGCGCCAGCAGCCAAGGACCGGGACAGGGTAACGTCCACGAGCAGTACTTC. Filled out from reference TRBV5-1 and TRBJ2-7, the complete variable domain reads KAGVTQTPRYLIKTRGQQVTLSCSPISGHRSVSWYQQTPGQGLQFLFEYFSETQRNKGNFPGRFSGRQFSNSRSEMNVSTLELGDSALYLCASSQGPGQGNVHEQYFGPGTRLTVT.

This clonotype was seen just once. The V and J genes are TRBV27 and TRBJ2-2, with TRBD2 matching over 10 bases. The germline CDR1 and CDR2 sequences are MNHEY and SMNVEV (reference sequence). CDR3 length: 16 residues. V lost 5 bases, J lost 4 bases, and 7 bases stayed unmatched. CDR3 coding DNA: TGTGCCAGCAGTCCCAAAGCGGGAGGGCCCACCGGGGAGCTGTTTTTT. Residues: CASSPKAGGPTGELFF.

This clonotype was seen ten or more times. The chain recombines TRBV5-1 with TRBJ2-1; unclear D gene. Trimming took off 5 bases at V and 8 bases at J, with 20 bases between the two ends. The CDR3 sequence is 15 residues long. Looked up from germline, CDR1 is SGHRS and CDR2 is YFSETQ. CDR3 sequence (DNA): TGCGCCAGCAGTCCAGGCCAGATTCCCCTCTATGAGCAGTTCTTC. Residues: CASSPGQIPLYEQFF.

This clonotype has more than one count but fewer than ten. This sequence joins TRBV29-1 and TRBJ2-3; D gene uncertain. The CDR3 covers 12 residues. The V end was cut by 6 bases, the J end by 6 bases, with 13 bases between. CDR1 and CDR2 from the germline V gene are SQVTM and ANQGSEA. The CDR3 here is CSVEVDSDTQYF. In DNA, the CDR3 is TGCAGCGTCGAGGTCGATTCGGATACGCAGTATTTT.

The rearrangement joins TRBV6-2 or TRBV6-3 to TRBJ2-7; the D gene is possibly TRBD1 (5 bases). V was cut by 5 bases and J by 2 bases, with 7 bases left in between. Germline V gene sequence: CDR1 MNHEY, CDR2 SVGEGT. CDR3 length equals 12 residues. The CDR3 loop is CASSGATYEQYF. The CDR3 DNA follows: TGTGCCAGCAGTGGGGCAACCTACGAGCAGTACTTC.

In this sample, this clonotype turned up many times. This chain connects TRBV30 to TRBJ2-1, with D possibly TRBD2 on 5 matching bases. This CDR3 has 15 residues. Trimming removed 2 bases from V and 6 bases from J, with 17 bases in between. Germline values: CDR1 GTSNPN, CDR2 SVGIG (reference sequence). The CDR3: CAWSLDFTSSNEQFF. DNA for the CDR3: TGTGCCTGGAGTTTGGACTTTACTTCTTCCAATGAGCAGTTCTTC.

This chain joins TRBV6-2 or TRBV6-3 and TRBJ1-2; weak D call: TRBD1 (5 bases). The V gene lost 4 bases and the J gene lost 5 bases, with 11 bases spanning the gap. The germline CDR1 and CDR2 sequences are MNHEY and SVGEGT. CDR3 length equals 13 residues. CDR3 bases: TGTGCCAGCAGTTCAGACAGAACATATGGCTACACCTTC. It codes for CASSSDRTYGYTF.

The chain has TRBV10-3 and TRBJ1-6; tentative D call: TRBD1 (6 bases). Trimming pared 0 bases from V and 6 bases from J, leaving 12 bases between. Germline V gene lookup returns CDR1 ENHRY and CDR2 SYGVKD. This CDR3 contains 16 residues. The CDR3 DNA is TGTGCCATCAGTGAGTCCGCCGGGACACTTAATTCACCCCTCCACTTT. Amino acid sequence: CAISESAGTLNSPLHF.

This chain links TRBV7-2 with TRBJ2-7; D is undetermined. The V gene's germline CDR1 is SGHTA and CDR2 FQGNSA. CDR3 size: 13 residues. The V gene lost 1 base and the J gene lost 2 bases, with 6 bases spanning the gap. CDR3 DNA sequence: TGTGCCAGCAGCTTAGGTTCACCCTACGAGCAGTACTTC. This encodes CASSLGSPYEQYF.

This clonotype was detected only a few times. V gene TRBV6-6 combines with J gene TRBJ1-4; D gene ambiguous. CDR3 length: 15 amino acids. The V end lost 5 bases, the J end lost 0 bases, and 10 bases lay between the germline ends. Germline CDR1 MNHNY, CDR2 SVGAGI (reference sequence). For the CDR3, the DNA is TGTGCCAGCAGTACGGGCACGTCAACTAATGAAAAACTGTTTTTT. The encoded protein is CASSTGTSTNEKLFF.

The chain recombines TRBV4-2 with TRBJ1-2; 9 bases match TRBD1. V lost 3 bases, J lost 8 bases, and 10 bases stayed unmatched. Germline V gene lookup returns CDR1 LGHNA and CDR2 YNFKEQ. The CDR3 is 15 amino acids. For the CDR3, the DNA is TGTGCCAGCAGCCATACACAGGGGGCCGAGGGAGGCTACACCTTC. Its translation is CASSHTQGAEGGYTF.

In its sample, this clonotype was seen a few times. The chain couples TRBV6-6 to TRBJ2-2, with D possibly being TRBD2 (5 bases). The CDR3 has 16 amino acids. Trimming took off 0 bases at V and 5 bases at J, with 13 bases between the two ends. CDR1 MNHNY and CDR2 SVGAGI come from the germline V gene (reference sequence). In DNA form, the CDR3 reads TGTGCCAGCAGTTACTCTTCCCAGACGGGGACCGGGGAGCTGTTTTTT. Translated, it gives CASSYSSQTGTGELFF.

The rearrangement joins TRBV7-3 to TRBJ2-3, with 7 bases aligning to TRBD2. The CDR3 extends over 15 amino acids. Trimming removed 2 bases from V and 2 bases from J; junction bases left unmatched: 4. Germline CDR1 SGHTA, CDR2 FQGTGA. The CDR3 region has the DNA TGTGCCAGCAGCTTATCGCGGGGGTTCACAGATACGCAGTATTTT. It codes for CASSLSRGFTDTQYF.

This clonotype was recorded a few times. The gene calls are TRBV6-1 and TRBJ2-5; D might be TRBD2 (7 bases). Trimming took off 6 bases at V and 4 bases at J, with 18 bases between the two ends. The V gene's germline CDR1 is MNHNS and CDR2 SASEGT. The CDR3 runs to 15 residues. For the CDR3, the DNA is TGTGCCAGCAGGGGAGGGGGGGGGACTGGAGAGACCCAGTACTTC. It encodes CASRGGGGTGETQYF.

The chain carries TRBV3-1 and TRBJ2-3; TRBD1 is a possible D gene (6 bases). The V end was cut by 4 bases, the J end by 4 bases, with 12 bases between. The CDR3 loop spans 14 amino acids. CDR1 is LGHDT, CDR2 YNNKEL, per germline (reference sequence). CDR3 DNA sequence: TGTGCCAGCAGCCTCTCCGGGACACCAGATACGCAGTATTTT. Protein sequence: CASSLSGTPDTQYF.

In this sample, this clonotype turned up many times. The chain is built from TRBV4-2 and TRBJ2-4; no clear D. This CDR3 spans 18 amino acids. V shed 0 bases and J shed 4 bases, with 19 bases lying between them. Germline values: CDR1 LGHNA, CDR2 YNFKEQ. The CDR3 protein is CASSQDVRHTSLKNIQYF. The CDR3, as DNA: TGTGCCAGCAGCCAAGATGTGAGACACACAAGTCTTAAAAACATTCAGTACTTC.

V is TRBV19 and J is TRBJ1-5; no firm D call. CDR1 and CDR2 from the germline V gene are LNHDA and SQIVND (reference sequence). Trimming took 4 bases from V and 0 from J, leaving 7 bases between them. The CDR3 extends over 14 amino acids. The CDR3 here is CASSTIISNQPQHF. For the CDR3, the DNA is TGTGCCAGTAGTACCATTATTAGCAATCAGCCCCAGCATTTT.

The rearrangement links TRBV28 to TRBJ2-3; D not resolved. The CDR3 is made up of 16 amino acids. Trimming took off 5 bases at V and 0 bases at J, with 15 bases between the two ends. Germline loops: CDR1 MDHEN, CDR2 SYDVKM. The CDR3 sequence: CASSRRTRRSTDTQYF. In DNA form, the CDR3 reads TGTGCCAGCAGTCGCAGGACCCGCAGAAGCACAGATACGCAGTATTTT.

The chain carries TRBV2 and TRBJ1-1; TRBD1 matches at 7 bases. The CDR3 contains 13 residues. Looked up from germline, CDR1 is SNHLY and CDR2 is FYNNEI. The V and J ends lost 6 bases and 6 bases, in that order; junction bases with no gene match: 7. This CDR3 reads CASSMTGFAEAFF. Written as DNA, the CDR3 is TGTGCCAGCAGCATGACAGGGTTTGCTGAAGCTTTCTTT.

This clonotype was detected ten times or more. The V gene is TRBV6-2 or TRBV6-3, the J gene TRBJ2-5, with D uncertain. Between the trimmed V and J ends, which lost 2 bases and 2 bases, there was a span of 18 bases. This CDR3 contains 17 residues. CDR1 is MNHEY, CDR2 SVGEGT, per germline. CDR3 residues: CASSYPNRNRVQETQYF. In DNA form, the CDR3 reads TGTGCCAGCAGTTACCCGAACCGTAACCGAGTACAAGAGACCCAGTACTTC.

The chain couples TRBV12-3 or TRBV12-4 to TRBJ1-2; TRBD1 matches at 7 bases. V lost 3 bases and J lost 0; bases outside the gene matches: 4. The CDR3 runs 15 residues. CDR3 DNA: TGTGCCAGCAGTTTTCGCAGGGGGACTAACTATGGCTACACCTTC. Its protein product is CASSFRRGTNYGYTF.

Many counts were recorded for this clonotype. V and J are TRBV20-1 and TRBJ1-2; 12 nucleotides align to TRBD1. Germline assignment: CDR1 DFQATT and CDR2 SNEGSKA (reference sequence). The CDR3 totals 16 residues. J gave up 5 bases and V 1 base, and 8 bases lay outside the gene matches. The CDR3 DNA follows: TGCAGTGCTAGAGGGGACAGGGGGCGGATGGAATATGGCTACACCTTC. Its translation is CSARGDRGRMEYGYTF.

This clonotype was recorded at least ten times. V and J are TRBV12-5 and TRBJ2-1; 7 bases align to TRBD1. CDR1 is LGHNT and CDR2 is FRNRAP in the germline V gene. This CDR3 spans 14 amino acids. The junction had 10 bases not matched to a gene; V was cut back by 1 base and J by 13 bases. As DNA, the CDR3 is TGTGCTAGTGGTTTGGAATCACAGGGGCGCAAACAGTTCTTC. Translated, it gives CASGLESQGRKQFF. Together with reference TRBV12-5 and TRBJ2-1, the CDR3 gives the full variable domain: DARVTQTPRHKVTEMGQEVTMRCQPILGHNTVFWYRQTMMQGLELLAYFRNRAPLDDSGMPKDRFSAEMPDATLATLKIQPSEPRDSAVYFCASGLESQGRKQFFGPGTRLTVL.

In this sample, this clonotype turned up a few times. This chain connects TRBV4-3 to TRBJ1-1; TRBD1 aligns across 7 bases. The CDR3 extends over 13 amino acids. V trimming: 6 bases; J trimming: 6 bases; junction bases outside the gene matches: 7. The germline CDR1 and CDR2 sequences are LGHNA and YSLEER. The CDR3 here is CASRIQGGAEAFF. The CDR3 DNA reads TGCGCCAGCAGAATCCAGGGGGGGGCTGAAGCTTTCTTT.